Sequencing of this T cell receptor (beta chain) was carried out in a study of siplizumab effects on memory and regulatory T cells. This CDR3 has 16 residues. CDR1 KGHSH and CDR2 LQKENI come from the germline V gene. Trimming took off 0 bases at V and 0 bases at J, with 6 bases between the two ends. Sequenced by immunoSEQ multiplex PCR; TCRdb stores in-frame clones only, minus some. Altogether some 100,000 clones are present, around 92% being singletons, with the ten largest covering approximately 0.15%. General study results and limits: Suppressive capability of dividing Tregs from siplizumab cultures went unverified. It seemed that naive T cells were more diverse than memory cells and were major contributors to the alloresponse. The drug siplizumab significantly decreased the alloreactive sequences that could be traced to unstimulated CD4+ memory cells.

Details on this clone: What it recognizes is unknown.

The TCR originated in a human donor in good health. The chain combines TRBV18 with TRBJ2-6; either TRBD1 or TRBD2 may supply D (5 bases each). The specimen sequenced was CD4+ T cells sorted from blood. CDR3 residues: CASSPPGDSGANVLTF. DNA for the CDR3: TGTGCCAGCTCACCACCGGGGGACTCTGGGGCCAACGTCCTGACTTTC.